This passage covers 7 T cell receptor beta chains from one sample sequenced in a study of T cells in tuberculosis. The assay was immunoSEQ multiplex PCR, and TCRdb's table has in-frame clones only and misses some. Here the sample spans about 28,000 clones, 90% being singletons. Input material: PBMCs. These receptors originate from a donor aged 5-35 years with latent tuberculosis or without tuberculosis infection.

The V and J genes are TRBV5-8 and TRBJ2-5; 7 bases are a match to TRBD1. Germline values: CDR1 SGHTS, CDR2 YDEGEE. CDR3 length: 16 residues. The V and J ends lost 0 bases and 4 bases, in that order; junction bases with no gene match: 9. In DNA form, the CDR3 reads TGTGCCAGCAGCTTGGGCGTGACAGGGTGGGGAGAGACCCAGTACTTC. The encoded protein is CASSLGVTGWGETQYF. Variable domain in full (rest from reference TRBV5-8 and TRBJ2-5): EAGVTQSPTHLIKTRGQQATLRCSPISGHTSVYWYQQALGLGLQFLLWYDEGEERNRGNFPPRFSGRQFPNYSSELNVNALELEDSALYLCASSLGVTGWGETQYFGPGTRLLVL.

This clone turned up a few times. V usage is TRBV9 and J usage is TRBJ2-1, with 7 bases fitting TRBD2. Germline trimming cut 4 bases from V and 4 bases from J; bases unmatched to any gene: 8. Germline V gene sequence: CDR1 SGDLS, CDR2 YYNGEE. The CDR3 extends over 15 amino acids. CDR3 protein: CASSTGGGNYNEQFF. In nucleotides, the CDR3 is TGTGCCAGCAGCACGGGGGGAGGGAATTACAATGAGCAGTTCTTC.

V gene TRBV19 combines with J gene TRBJ1-2; D might be TRBD1 (5 bases). V was trimmed by 2 bases and J by 0 bases, leaving 13 bases between them. CDR1 and CDR2 from the germline V gene are LNHDA and SQIVND (reference sequence). This CDR3 is 16 amino acids long. The CDR3: CASSIRGDLANYGYTF. In DNA form, the CDR3 reads TGTGCCAGTAGTATACGAGGGGACTTAGCTAACTATGGCTACACCTTC.

This clone has a handful of counts. The V and J genes are TRBV7-2 and TRBJ2-7; D is perhaps TRBD1 (6 bases). This CDR3 comprises 13 residues. Trimming cost V 3 bases and J 3 bases, with 9 bases left between them. Per the germline V gene, CDR1 is SGHTA and CDR2 is FQGNSA. CDR3 protein: CASSFDRIYEQYF. The CDR3, as DNA: TGTGCCAGCAGCTTCGACAGGATCTACGAGCAGTACTTC.

J is TRBJ2-7 and V is TRBV10-1; 7 nucleotides match TRBD2. This CDR3 has 13 residues. Unmatched junction bases numbered 4, after V lost 5 bases and J lost 3 bases. In germline, CDR1 is WNHNN, CDR2 SYGVQD (reference sequence). The CDR3 protein is CASSSGGDYEQYF. The DNA of the CDR3 is TGCGCCAGCAGTTCGGGGGGTGACTACGAGCAGTACTTC.

CDR3 nucleotide sequence: TGCGCCAGCAGCTTGATTGGCGGGGCCTACAATGAGCAGTTCTTC. Amino acid sequence: CASSLIGGAYNEQFF. The chain recombines TRBV5-1 with TRBJ2-1; maybe TRBD2 (6 bases). This CDR3 contains 15 residues. Trimming stripped 1 base from V and 2 bases from J, with 10 bases between. In germline, CDR1 is SGHRS, CDR2 YFSETQ. Variable domain in full (rest from reference TRBV5-1 and TRBJ2-1): KAGVTQTPRYLIKTRGQQVTLSCSPISGHRSVSWYQQTPGQGLQFLFEYFSETQRNKGNFPGRFSGRQFSNSRSEMNVSTLELGDSALYLCASSLIGGAYNEQFFGPGTRLTVL.

This clone was recorded a few times. V is TRBV28 and J is TRBJ1-2, with 7 bases fitting TRBD1. The germline V gene has CDR1 MDHEN and CDR2 SYDVKM. The junction had 4 bases not matched to a gene; V was cut back by 5 bases and J by 4 bases. The CDR3 sequence is 13 residues long. CDR3 in DNA: TGTGCCAGCAGTGCCGGGACAGCCTATGGCTACACCTTC. Its protein product is CASSAGTAYGYTF.